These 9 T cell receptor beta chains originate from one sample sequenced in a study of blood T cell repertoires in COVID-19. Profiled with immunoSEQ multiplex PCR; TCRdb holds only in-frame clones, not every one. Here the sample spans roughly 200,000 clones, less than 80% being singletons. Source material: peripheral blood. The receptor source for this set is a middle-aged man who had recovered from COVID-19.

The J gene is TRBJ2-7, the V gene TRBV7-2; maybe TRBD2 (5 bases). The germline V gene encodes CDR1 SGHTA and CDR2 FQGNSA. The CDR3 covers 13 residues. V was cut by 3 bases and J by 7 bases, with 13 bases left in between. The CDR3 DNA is TGTGCCAGCAGCTTGGACTCGTCCAGGGAGCAGTACTTC. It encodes CASSLDSSREQYF.

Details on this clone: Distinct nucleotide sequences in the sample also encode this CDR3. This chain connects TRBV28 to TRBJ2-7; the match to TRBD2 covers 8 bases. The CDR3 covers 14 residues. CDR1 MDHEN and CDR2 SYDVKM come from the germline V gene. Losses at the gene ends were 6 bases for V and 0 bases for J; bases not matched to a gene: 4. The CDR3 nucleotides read TGTGCCAGCAGACCAGCGGGAGTCTCCTACGAGCAGTACTTC. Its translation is CASRPAGVSYEQYF.

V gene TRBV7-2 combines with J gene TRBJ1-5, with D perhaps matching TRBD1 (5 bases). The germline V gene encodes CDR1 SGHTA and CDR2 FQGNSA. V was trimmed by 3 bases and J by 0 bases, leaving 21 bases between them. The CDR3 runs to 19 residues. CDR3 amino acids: CASSLFTGLYRSSNQPQHF. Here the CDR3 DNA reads TGTGCCAGCAGCTTGTTCACAGGTTTATACCGATCTAGCAATCAGCCCCAGCATTTT.

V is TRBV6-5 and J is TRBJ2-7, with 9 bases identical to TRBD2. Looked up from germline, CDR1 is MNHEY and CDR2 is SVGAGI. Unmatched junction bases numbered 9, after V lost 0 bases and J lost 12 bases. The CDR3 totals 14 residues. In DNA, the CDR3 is TGTGCCAGCAGTTACTCGATTCTTGGGACTAGCCTGTACTTC. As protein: CASSYSILGTSLYF.

The CDR3 DNA reads TGTGCCAGCAGCCAAGCAAAGGGACAGGGCCACATTCAGTACTTC. Translating it yields CASSQAKGQGHIQYF. This chain uses TRBV7-2 with TRBJ2-4, with 9 bases identical to TRBD1. V dropped 5 bases and J dropped 8; count of bases not matched to a gene: 10. The CDR3 loop spans 15 amino acids. CDR1 SGHTA and CDR2 FQGNSA come from the germline V gene.

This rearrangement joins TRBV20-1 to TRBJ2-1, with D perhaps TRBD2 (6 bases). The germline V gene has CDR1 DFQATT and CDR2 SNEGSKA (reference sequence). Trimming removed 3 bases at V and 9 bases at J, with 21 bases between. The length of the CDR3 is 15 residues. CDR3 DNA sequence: TGCAGTGCTAGTTCGCTGACTAGGTCGTCGGCTGAGCAGTTCTTC. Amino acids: CSASSLTRSSAEQFF.

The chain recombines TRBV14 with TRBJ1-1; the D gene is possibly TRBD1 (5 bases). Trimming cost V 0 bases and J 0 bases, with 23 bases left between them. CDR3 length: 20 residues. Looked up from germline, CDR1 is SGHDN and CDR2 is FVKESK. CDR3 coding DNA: TGTGCCAGCAGCCAAGAACCGGCTGGGGGGATCTGGAGCCTGAACACTGAAGCTTTCTTT. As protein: CASSQEPAGGIWSLNTEAFF.

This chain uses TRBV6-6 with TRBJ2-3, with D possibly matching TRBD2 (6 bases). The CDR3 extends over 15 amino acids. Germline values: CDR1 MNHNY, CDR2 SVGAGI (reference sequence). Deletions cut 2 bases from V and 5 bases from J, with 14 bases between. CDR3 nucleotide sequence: TGTGCCAGCAGTTACGTCTTGGGGGGAGTAGATACGCAGTATTTT. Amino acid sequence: CASSYVLGGVDTQYF.

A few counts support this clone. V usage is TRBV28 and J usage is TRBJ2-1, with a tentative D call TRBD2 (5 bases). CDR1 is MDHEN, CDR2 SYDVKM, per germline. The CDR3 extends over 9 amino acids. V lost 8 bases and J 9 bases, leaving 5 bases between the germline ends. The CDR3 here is CASGSEQFF. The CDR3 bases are TGTGCCAGCGGGAGTGAGCAGTTCTTC.